The rows below give T cell receptor beta chains drawn from one sample of a study of control samples from healthy donors and cancer patients. The repertoire was sequenced with immunoSEQ multiplex PCR; TCRdb's copy has only in-frame clones and lacks some. This sample carries 75,000 to 95,000 clones, 70% to 85% of them seen once, and the ten largest clones take about 36%. Sequences were obtained from PBMCs. All receptors derive from an older man with lung cancer. Both conserved end residues are part of each CDR3. The D gene is left open where the match is weak. Clone size is shown for a subset of rows, as once, few, many or a class of expanded clone.

D | size | J | V | CDR3 | DNA
. | . | TRBJ2-3 | TRBV5-4 | CASTLLGGGTDTQYF | TGTGCCAGCACCCTGCTGGGGGGCGGAACAGATACGCAGTATTTT
. | once | TRBJ2-1 | TRBV4-2 | CASSQDPLGRAQFF | TGTGCCAGCAGCCAAGATCCCCTCGGGCGGGCCCAGTTCTTC
. | . | TRBJ1-3 | TRBV2 | CASSGGGGSPGNTIYF | TGTGCCAGCAGTGGGGGGGGCGGCTCGCCTGGAAACACCATATATTTT
. | . | TRBJ2-3 | TRBV24-1 | CATSDLHQGNTQYF | TGTGCCACCAGTGATTTACACCAGGGAAATACGCAGTATTTT
TRBD1 | . | TRBJ2-3 | TRBV5-8 | CASSLARLQGATDTQYF | TGTGCCAGCAGCCTGGCAAGGCTCCAGGGGGCAACAGATACGCAGTATTTT
. | . | TRBJ1-1 | TRBV27 | CASSLRVGGTEAFF | TGTGCCAGCAGCCTGAGGGTTGGGGGCACTGAAGCTTTCTTT
TRBD2 | . | TRBJ2-5 | TRBV24-1 | CATSGGGQQETQYF | TGTGCCACCAGTGGCGGGGGGCAGCAGGAGACCCAGTACTTC
. | . | TRBJ2-3 | TRBV7-9 | CASSSGLALYTQYF | TGTGCCAGCAGCTCAGGGCTAGCGTTGTATACGCAGTATTTT
. | . | TRBJ1-5 | TRBV15 | CATSRDRERPQHF | TGTGCCACCAGCAGAGATAGGGAAAGGCCCCAGCATTTT
. | once | TRBJ1-3 | TRBV10-1 | CASSESIRAPSGNTIYF | TGCGCCAGCAGTGAGTCGATCCGGGCCCCCTCTGGAAACACCATATATTTT
. | few | TRBJ2-3 | TRBV30 | CAWSIPPTDTQYF | TGTGCCTGGAGTATCCCACCCACAGATACGCAGTATTTT
. | . | TRBJ2-6 | TRBV9 | CASSVAPGANVLTF | TGTGCCAGCAGCGTAGCCCCAGGGGCCAACGTCCTGACTTTC
TRBD2 | . | TRBJ2-3 | TRBV3-1/TRBV3-2 | CASSQILRGGTDTQYF | TGTGCCAGCAGCCAAATCTTGCGGGGGGGAACAGATACGCAGTATTTT
. | . | TRBJ2-7 | TRBV5-4 | CASSLSPSSYEQYF | TGTGCCAGCAGCTTGTCCCCTAGCTCCTACGAGCAGTACTTC
. | once | TRBJ2-3 | TRBV11-3 | CASSLAGAQDTQYF | TGTGCCAGCAGCTTAGCGGGGGCACAAGATACGCAGTATTTT
. | few | TRBJ2-3 | TRBV5-8 | CASSQGVLGVATDTQYF | TGTGCCAGCAGCCAAGGTGTTCTGGGGGTAGCGACAGATACGCAGTATTTT
TRBD2 | . | TRBJ2-7 | TRBV27 | CASSFRPLAGVLEQYF | TGTGCCAGCAGTTTCCGTCCCCTAGCGGGAGTCCTCGAGCAGTACTTC
. | . | TRBJ2-6 | TRBV29-1 | CSVESRDTPSGANVLTF | TGCAGCGTTGAATCCCGGGACACCCCCTCTGGGGCCAACGTCCTGACTTTC
. | . | TRBJ1-5 | TRBV5-6 | CASSLTGFNQPQHF | TGTGCCAGCAGCTTGACAGGATTCAATCAGCCCCAGCATTTT
. | few | TRBJ2-1 | TRBV7-2 | CASSFGLAAYNEQFF | TGTGCCAGCAGCTTCGGGCTAGCCGCTTACAATGAGCAGTTCTTC
. | . | TRBJ2-3 | TRBV14 | CASSQRGRGRATDTQYF | TGTGCCAGCAGCCAGAGGGGCAGGGGCCGGGCCACAGATACGCAGTATTTT
TRBD2 | . | TRBJ2-1 | TRBV7-9 | CASSSSRLAGTYNEQFF | TGTGCCAGCAGCTCATCGAGACTAGCGGGGACATACAATGAGCAGTTCTTC
TRBD1 | . | TRBJ1-3 | TRBV5-1 | CASSWDSSSGNTIYF | TGCGCCAGCAGCTGGGACAGCAGCTCTGGAAACACCATATATTTT
TRBD1 | . | TRBJ2-3 | TRBV7-2 | CASSNRQGSTDTQYF | TGTGCCAGCAGCAACCGACAGGGAAGCACAGATACGCAGTATTTT
. | . | TRBJ2-3 | TRBV25-1 | CASSAGWDTQYF | TGTGCCAGCAGTGCCGGGTGGGATACGCAGTATTTT
. | . | TRBJ1-6 | TRBV11-3 | CASSAGAYNSPLHF | TGTGCCAGCAGCGCGGGAGCCTATAATTCACCCCTCCACTTT
. | . | TRBJ1-1 | TRBV6-6 | CASSITRNTEAFF | TGTGCCAGCAGTATAACCAGGAACACTGAAGCTTTCTTT
. | . | TRBJ1-3 | TRBV9 | CASSVGNTIYF | TGTGCCAGCAGCGTAGGGAACACCATATATTTT
TRBD2 | . | TRBJ2-1 | TRBV25-1 | CASRLAGGDNEQFF | TGTGCCAGCAGGCTAGCGGGGGGGGACAATGAGCAGTTCTTC